Below, one T cell receptor (beta chain) is given with its context. It lacks a known antigen. No much larger clone exists at a distance of one base, and base qualities are not known. This sample stems from a study of cytomegalovirus exposure and HLA in healthy donors (dated by TCRdb to between 2016 and 2019). Regarding the complete study: According to an earlier analysis of a few hundred of the donors, roughly 180 million T cells yielded over 100 million unique TCR beta sequences and approximately 300 Gb of sequence data. An early release covering around 630 HLA-typed donors comprised about 290 gigabases of sequencing data and around 80 million unique TCR sequences. Among the roughly 370 genotyped donors, 75% to 90% belonged to the genetic ancestry cluster associated with self-reported Caucasian donors. The study aimed to test whether signatures of past pathogen exposure could be identified by cataloging public T cell receptors. The study profiled the T cell repertoires of some 610 subjects by immunosequencing and related them to cytomegalovirus serostatus. Along with the roughly 700-subject first cohort, a separate validation cohort of more than 90 different subjects was used. To predict cytomegalovirus infection status, the study brought together high-throughput TCR immunosequencing, statistical association of individual TCRs with disease status, and machine learning. A later analysis re-analyzed previously published TCR beta repertoires from 650 to 800 donors and added high-resolution HLA genotyping to study TCR occurrence patterns. In the later analysis, no new phenotypic data were used to find candidate immune exposures; instead, reliance was placed on TCR beta sequences and their occurrence across donors. An earlier analysis of fewer than 700 of the donors applied high-throughput TCR beta sequencing to assess whether each TCR beta V gene segment acted as functional or pseudogenic. Donor age, sex, ethnicity and CMV serostatus were collected together with the repertoire data. A later genetic analysis used genome-wide SNP genotypes for about three fifths of the 666 donors, treating that subset as a discovery cohort. Every repertoire in the discovery cohort had been generated on one and the same sequencing platform. Both class I and class II loci were covered by HLA typing, at four-digit resolution. The number of donors typed differed by locus, with about 620-630 for A, B, C, DRB1 and DQB1, approximately 500 for DQA1, 600 to 610 for DPA1, and over 400 for DPB1. Roughly 5 DR-DQ haplotypes were handled as single units for association and clustering, since linkage in the cohort was strong. Among around 400 genotyped donors of the cohort, an average of approximately 240,000 unique TCR beta nucleotide sequences were sequenced per donor, around 20% of them non-productive.

The cohort consisted of 650 to 850 healthy bone marrow donors. Cohort members were all nominally healthy when sampled, although unrecorded immune exposures were likely present. The donor was CMV seronegative and belonged to the group of around 350 seronegative cohort members. A peripheral blood sample was provided by each donor, and peripheral blood mononuclear cells were used for TCR beta sequencing. Genomic DNA was extracted from the blood cell samples with the Qiagen DNeasy Blood Extraction Kit. The library was produced with the immunoSEQ multiplex PCR assay. A mixture of 60 forward primers for TCR Vbeta segments and 13 reverse primers for TCR Jbeta segments was used in the multiplex PCR. The CDR3 region of rearranged TCR beta genes was amplified from genomic DNA by a multiplex PCR assay. The amplified TCR beta libraries were sequenced on the Illumina HiSeq System as 87-base-pair reads. Turning to the authors' computational methods: A later analysis counted about 76 million unique TCR beta chains across the 550 to 750 repertoires, and 9.5 million to 11 million of these chains were shared by at least two donors. Raw reads were error-corrected and collapsed into unique sequences by a nearest-neighbor algorithm in which closely related sequences were merged to remove PCR and sequencing errors. CDR3 sequences were aligned to IMGT reference sequences to assign V, D and J gene segments. For a sequence to be retained, at least a six-nucleotide match to both a V gene segment and a J gene segment was required. Rearrangements were classified as productive when the CDR3 lacked stop codons and remained in frame with V and J, and all other rearrangements were classified as non-productive. Following IMGT convention, CDR3 was defined as the stretch from the second conserved V-encoded cysteine up to the conserved J-encoded phenylalanine. The earlier analysis of 500 to 600 of the donors excluded sequences that lacked an unambiguous match to a single V gene segment. An earlier analysis of 587 of the donors classified V segments as functional when productive rearrangements were above 56.7% and as segregating when the standard deviation between donors was above 5%. A statistical classification framework was built to diagnose cytomegalovirus status from the catalog of TCR beta chain sequences. V and J gene assignment, in a later analysis, came from comparing TCR nucleotide sequences with IMGT/GENE-DB human TR gene sequences. In a later analysis, CDR3 sequences and most-parsimonious VDJ recombination scenarios were assigned using the TCRdist pipeline. In a later analysis, each TCR beta chain was defined by its CDR3 amino acid sequence together with its V-gene family, and reads without a unique V-gene family were excluded. A later analysis removed 592 highly shared, low-generation-probability nucleotide sequences to deal with suspected cross-contamination and a sequencing artifact. For each public chain, a later analysis derived a clonal expansion index from normalized ranks of inferred template counts within each repertoire. In a later analysis, generation probabilities were computed with a VDJ recombination model fitted to out-of-frame rearrangements, and the resulting probabilities were checked against IGoR. A later analysis scored TCR-TCR, TCR-HLA and TCR-CMV co-occurrence with hypergeometric tests, applying a repertoire-size bias correction to TCR pairs. In a later analysis, false discovery rates were estimated by permuting HLA or CMV assignments 20 times. In a later analysis, co-occurring TCRs were grouped with DBSCAN, and TCRdist sequence similarity was added when clustering was performed within HLA-allele-positive subsets. Repertoires with fewer than 30,000 or more than 120,000 public chains, plus five repertoires with anomalous nucleotide sharing, were excluded from co-occurrence clustering. The clones in this table, taken by TCRdb from immuneACCESS, are in-frame only. Not every clone is retained; where verified, under half of the shortfall comes from an unresolved V gene, and the cause of the rest is unknown. The V and J calls and the clone size are those of that table, but D and trimming were determined from the DNA. The sample contains about 110,000 clones, 82% of them found a single time. Just under 2.5% of the sample is taken by the ten largest.

The investigation overall reported the following: For the cohort, immune exposure information was limited to CMV serostatus. Presence/absence analyses assumed roughly uniform sequencing depth across donors, an assumption that may not hold. Because HLA typing was missing for some donors at each locus, association tests included only the typed subset. A later analysis reported that several top co-occurrence clusters appeared linked to parvovirus B19, influenza, CMV and Epstein-Barr virus. In a later genetic analysis, fewer N-insertions in productive TCRs were reported among donors in an Asian-associated ancestry cluster than the roughly 700-donor mean. A later analysis associated about 18,000 TCR beta sequences with specific HLA alleles at a false discovery rate of 0.05. In a later analysis, the rate of TCR association differed among HLA loci, with DRB1 alleles having the most associated TCRs and HLA-C alleles having the fewest. In the study, roughly 160 TCR beta chains were listed as associated with cytomegalovirus. The authors suggested that the approach could potentially be generalized to other disease states and immunological phenotypes. Broadly in line with IMGT annotations, most TCR beta V segments showed up in productive rearrangements about 90% or about 30% of the time in an earlier analysis of under 700 of the donors. The cohort was sequenced for TCR beta chains only, and without alpha or paired-chain data the features that could be detected were limited. In vitro tests confirmed that a few of the cytomegalovirus-associated TCR beta chains recognize cytomegalovirus antigens. The sequencing pipeline was judged likely to have produced a cluster of highly shared sequence variants as a technical artifact. V-gene and J-gene trimming of TCR beta chains was associated with a missense DCLRE1C variant in a later genetic analysis, and the association was replicated in an independent cohort. Strong co-occurrence of HLA alleles, especially DR and DQ, made assigning TCR associations to individual alleles difficult. In a later analysis, HLA-associated TCR beta chains were found to be more clonally expanded and to have lower generation probabilities than equally common non-associated chains. While some public TCRs were present in many individuals, most TCR sequences turned up only very rarely across donors. Roughly 17 rarely observed V segments, including chromosome 9 orphons, were excluded from the earlier analysis of just under 600 of the donors because counts were too low. Most CMV-associated TCR beta chains appeared to be HLA-restricted in a later analysis, and the HLA associations seemed to be driven largely by CMV exposure. Linkage disequilibrium might explain the correlated functional status among segregating V segments, but an unknown experimental factor could not be excluded. A further reported finding was that TCR beta sequences accurately predicted the HLA-A and HLA-B alleles for most subjects in the first cohort. The classifier was reported to diagnose cytomegalovirus status with high specificity and sensitivity in both the original cohort and the validation cohort.

The sequenced material came from PBMCs. The receptor was derived from a woman aged 18-29 years in good health and CMV-seronegative.

In nucleotide form, the sequence is TGTGCCAGCAGCTTAGGCAGGGTTGAACAGCCCCAGCATTTT. Its translation reads: CASSLGRVEQPQHF. This chain is built from TRBV11-3 and TRBJ1-5; a tentative D call is TRBD1 (5 bases match). The CDR3 starts with the cysteine, ends with the phenylalanine, and has 14 residues. Only the CDR3 portion is preserved as DNA: 42 bases, with reading frame beginning at the first base. Looking up the germline V gene yields CDR1 SGHNT and CDR2 YENEEA. Cut back by 1 base and 7 bases, the V and J ends lie 11 bases apart. Beyond the CDR3, the reference TRBV11-3 and TRBJ1-5 genes provide the residues; the full variable domain reads: EAGVVQSPRYKIIEKKQPVAFWCNPISGHNTLYWYLQNLGQGPELLIRYENEEAVDDSQLPKDRFSAERLKGVDSTLKIQPAELGDSAVYLCASSLGRVEQPQHFGDGTRLSIL.